This T cell receptor beta chain appears in the sequencing data of a study of blood T cell repertoires in COVID-19. For the study at large: Samples representing acute and convalescent COVID-19 were sourced from the United States, Italy and Spain. The analysed material was cDNA or gDNA that came from T cells, B-cell-depleted T cells, or PBMCs.

TCRdb's copy holds only in-frame clones and misses some; the assay was immunoSEQ multiplex PCR. The sample yields hundreds of thousands of clones, nearly 90% seen once. The germline V gene has CDR1 GTSNPN and CDR2 SVGIG (reference sequence). The junction had 4 bases not matched to a gene; V was cut back by 0 bases and J by 6 bases. The CDR3 totals 13 residues. Sequencing was performed on peripheral blood. This TCR was sampled from a man aged 18 to 30 with active or convalescent COVID-19. This chain joins TRBV30 and TRBJ2-7; 8 bases match TRBD1. CDR3 sequence reads: CAWSVGRGREQYF. CDR3 coding DNA: TGTGCCTGGAGTGTAGGCAGGGGGCGCGAGCAGTACTTC.